This TCR beta chain stems from a study of T cells in Graves' hyperthyroidism and ophthalmopathy. V gave up 5 bases and J gave up 8 bases, with 7 bases separating them. Looked up from germline, CDR1 is SGHTA and CDR2 is FQGTGA. The CDR3 has 11 amino acids. In patients aged 18 to 65, hyperthyroidism was newly diagnosed, with duration under 2 months. Cells are PBMCs isolated from more than 8.5 ml of fresh blood. Study-wide results and limits: Blood also showed most of the thyroid clonotypes that were expanded above 0.001. A 13 V-J signature model discriminated ophthalmopathy versus stable hyperthyroidism.

Many counts were recorded for this clonotype. Its antigen remains unidentified. Using RNA transcripts as the source, TCR beta CDR3 regions were amplified. HTBI primers were the set used in a first-round RT-PCR of the TCR CDR3. Via MiXCR, TCRdb re-called the multiplex PCR reads, giving one row per CDR3 protein. The table lists approximately 370,000 distinct CDR3 sequences, about 15% of them singletons. The chain has TRBV7-3 and TRBJ2-1; D is unresolved. The source of this sequence is a woman in her thirties with Graves' hyperthyroidism. The specimen sequenced was blood. This CDR3 is CASSLPHEQFF. The CDR3 coding sequence is TGTGCCAGCAGCCTCCCCCATGAGCAGTTCTTC.